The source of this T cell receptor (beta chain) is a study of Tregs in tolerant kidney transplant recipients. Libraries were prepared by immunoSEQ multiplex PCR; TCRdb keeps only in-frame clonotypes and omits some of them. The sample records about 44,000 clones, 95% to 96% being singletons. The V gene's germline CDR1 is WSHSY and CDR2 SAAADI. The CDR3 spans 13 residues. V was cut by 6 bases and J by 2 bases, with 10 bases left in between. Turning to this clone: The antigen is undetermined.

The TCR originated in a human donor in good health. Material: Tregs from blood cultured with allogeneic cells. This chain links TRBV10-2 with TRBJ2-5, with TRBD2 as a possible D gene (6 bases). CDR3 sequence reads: CASRASGQETQYF. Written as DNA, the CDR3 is TGCGCCAGCAGAGCCAGCGGGCAAGAGACCCAGTACTTC.